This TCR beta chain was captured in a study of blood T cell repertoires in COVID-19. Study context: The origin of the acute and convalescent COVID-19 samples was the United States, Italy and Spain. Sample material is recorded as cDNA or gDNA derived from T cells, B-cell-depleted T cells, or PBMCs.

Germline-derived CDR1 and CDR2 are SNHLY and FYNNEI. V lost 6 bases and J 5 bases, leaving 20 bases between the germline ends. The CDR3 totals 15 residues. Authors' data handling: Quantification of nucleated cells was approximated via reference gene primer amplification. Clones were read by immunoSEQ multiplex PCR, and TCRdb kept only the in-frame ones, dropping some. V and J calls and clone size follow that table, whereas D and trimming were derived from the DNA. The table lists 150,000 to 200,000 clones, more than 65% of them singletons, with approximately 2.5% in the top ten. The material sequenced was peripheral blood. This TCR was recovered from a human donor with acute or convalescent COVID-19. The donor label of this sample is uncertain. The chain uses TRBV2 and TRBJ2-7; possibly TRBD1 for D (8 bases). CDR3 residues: CASRDRVSGFNEQYF. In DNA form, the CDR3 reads TGTGCCAGCAGGGACAGGGTTAGCGGGTTCAACGAGCAGTACTTC.